These 15 T cell receptor beta chains came from one sample sequenced in a study of cytotoxic CD8 clonotypes in ibrutinib-treated CLL. The method was immunoSEQ multiplex PCR; TCRdb's version includes in-frame clones alone and lacks a portion of them. The data contain about 50,000 clones, 70% to 90% of them seen just once; the ten biggest clones take up over 20%. Sample: PBMCs, taken after 24 months of ibrutinib treatment. The receptors come from a human donor with chronic lymphocytic leukemia.

This clone was found a few times. The chain combines TRBV5-5 with TRBJ2-7; 11 nucleotides line up with TRBD2. The CDR3 is 16 residues long. CDR1 and CDR2 (germline): SGHKS, YYEKEE (reference sequence). V was pared by 3 bases and J by 6 bases, with 11 bases of the junction left unmatched. Written as DNA, the CDR3 is TGTGCCAGCAGCTCGTCCGGTGCACTAGCGGGAGCCGAGCAGTACTTC. It specifies CASSSSGALAGAEQYF.

Here the CDR3 reads CASRMTGGAPGANVLTF. In nucleotides, the CDR3 is TGTGCCAGCAGGATGACAGGGGGCGCCCCTGGGGCCAACGTCCTGACTTTC. The rearrangement uses TRBV14 and TRBJ2-6, with 10 bases matching TRBD1. This CDR3 spans 17 amino acids. Germline V gene lookup returns CDR1 SGHDN and CDR2 FVKESK. V dropped 6 bases and J dropped 2; count of bases not matched to a gene: 7.

The J gene is TRBJ2-5, the V gene TRBV7-2, with D perhaps TRBD2 (6 bases). V was trimmed by 6 bases and J by 5 bases, leaving 22 bases between them. CDR1 SGHTA and CDR2 FQGNSA come from the germline V gene. The CDR3 runs 16 residues. CDR3: CASSRATGERGETQYF. The CDR3 coding sequence is TGTGCCAGCAGTCGAGCAACGGGGGAGAGAGGGGAGACCCAGTACTTC.

V is TRBV7-8 and J is TRBJ2-1; 10 nucleotides match TRBD2. V was clipped by 6 bases and J by 0 bases; unmatched bases: 5. The CDR3 is made up of 16 amino acids. Germline V CDR1 and CDR2: SGHVS, FQNEAQ. In nucleotides, the CDR3 is TGTGCCAGCAGTCAAGCGGGAGGGAGCTCCTACAATGAGCAGTTCTTC. It translates to CASSQAGGSSYNEQFF.

The chain recombines TRBV9 with TRBJ2-3; D might be TRBD2 (6 bases). The CDR3 contains 16 residues. Trimming stripped 0 bases from V and 1 base from J, with 12 bases between. Per germline, CDR1 SGDLS and CDR2 YYNGEE. CDR3 region: CASSVASGGGTDTQYF. The CDR3 region has the DNA TGTGCCAGCAGCGTAGCTTCAGGCGGGGGCACAGATACGCAGTATTTT. Full variable domain (outside the CDR3, taken from reference TRBV9 and TRBJ2-3): DSGVTQTPKHLITATGQRVTLRCSPRSGDLSVYWYQQSLDQGLQFLIQYYNGEERAKGNILERFSAQQFPDLHSELNLSSLELGDSALYFCASSVASGGGTDTQYFGPGTRLTVL.

The chain recombines TRBV11-2 with TRBJ2-7; the D is unclear. Germline CDR1 and CDR2: SGHAT and FQNNGV. This CDR3 has 12 residues. With 1 base removed from V and 2 bases from J, the gap between germline ends came to 3 bases. CDR3 nucleotide sequence: TGTGCCAGCAGCTTAGGTGCCTACGAGCAGTACTTC. Protein product: CASSLGAYEQYF. Full variable domain (rest looked up from reference TRBV11-2 and TRBJ2-7): EAGVAQSPRYKIIEKRQSVAFWCNPISGHATLYWYQQILGQGPKLLIQFQNNGVVDDSQLPKDRFSAERLKGVDSTLKIQPAKLEDSAVYLCASSLGAYEQYFGPGTRLTVT.

The V call is TRBV30, the J call TRBJ1-1; D is undetermined. Trimming stripped 4 bases from V and 2 bases from J, with 14 bases between. Per the germline V gene, CDR1 is GTSNPN and CDR2 is SVGIG (reference sequence). This CDR3 has 14 residues. CDR3 loop: CAWTKEYRNTEAFF. CDR3 nucleotides: TGTGCCTGGACTAAAGAGTACAGAAACACTGAAGCTTTCTTT.

The chain recombines TRBV27 with TRBJ1-3, with a weak D call TRBD1 (5 bases). There are 15 residues in the CDR3. The germline V gene has CDR1 MNHEY and CDR2 SMNVEV (reference sequence). With 3 bases removed from V and 0 bases from J, the gap between germline ends came to 9 bases. The CDR3 DNA sequence: TGTGCCAGCAGTTTGGGGGGGGGCTCTGGAAACACCATATATTTT. Amino acid sequence: CASSLGGGSGNTIYF.

V usage is TRBV28 and J usage is TRBJ1-4, with D tentatively TRBD1 (5 bases). The CDR3 is 12 residues long. V was clipped by 6 bases and J by 10 bases, with 12 bases between them. In germline, CDR1 is MDHEN, CDR2 SYDVKM. The CDR3 region has the DNA TGTGCCAGCAGCGAGGGGAAGGTAAAACTGTTTTTT. Translating gives CASSEGKVKLFF.

The chain recombines TRBV18 with TRBJ2-1; D unresolved. The V gene's germline CDR1 is KGHSH and CDR2 LQKENI. CDR3 length: 13 amino acids. V lost 2 bases, J lost 1 base, and 3 bases lay in between. CDR3 nucleotides: TGTGCCAGCTCACCAATTTCCTACAATGAGCAGTTCTTC. Translated, it gives CASSPISYNEQFF.

This clone occurred once. The J gene is TRBJ2-7, the V gene TRBV28; D is unresolved. Per germline, CDR1 MDHEN and CDR2 SYDVKM. This CDR3 has 14 residues. V was cut by 6 bases and J by 6 bases, with 18 bases left in between. In DNA form, the CDR3 reads TGTGCCAGCAGCCCGGCCGTATTAGGTTTCGAGCAGTACTTC. This sequence encodes CASSPAVLGFEQYF.

This clone occurred once. The CDR3, as DNA: TGTGCCAGTAAATCCGCGGGAGCATACGAGCAGTACTTC. The encoded protein is CASKSAGAYEQYF. V and J are TRBV19 and TRBJ2-7; TRBD2 matches 7 bases. Per the germline V gene, CDR1 is LNHDA and CDR2 is SQIVND (reference sequence). After removal of 7 bases from V and 4 bases from J, the junction contained 7 bases not matched to a gene. The CDR3 contains 13 residues.

J is TRBJ2-1 and V is TRBV18; D is possibly TRBD2 (5 bases). The V end lost 4 bases, the J end lost 0 bases, and 13 bases lay between the germline ends. This CDR3 has 16 amino acids. Germline CDR1 and CDR2: KGHSH and LQKENI. The CDR3 is CASSRRIGSSYNEQFF. The CDR3 region has the DNA TGTGCCAGCTCACGACGGATTGGGAGCTCCTACAATGAGCAGTTCTTC.

The V call is TRBV5-1, the J call TRBJ1-1; the D is unclear. V lost 0 bases and J lost 3, with 6 bases in between. The CDR3 runs 13 residues. CDR1 SGHRS and CDR2 YFSETQ come from the germline V gene. CDR3 amino acids: CASSLAEDTEAFF. CDR3 in DNA: TGCGCCAGCAGCTTGGCCGAAGACACTGAAGCTTTCTTT.

This chain connects TRBV19 to TRBJ1-5; no clear D. There are 15 residues in the CDR3. Germline CDR1 and CDR2: LNHDA and SQIVND (reference sequence). V lost 0 bases and J lost 2, with 8 bases in between. As DNA, the CDR3 is TGTGCCAGTAGTATAGACGGGTGGGGCAATCAGCCCCAGCATTTT. As protein: CASSIDGWGNQPQHF. Supplemented by reference TRBV19 and TRBJ1-5, the full variable domain reads DGGITQSPKYLFRKEGQNVTLSCEQNLNHDAMYWYRQDPGQGLRLIYYSQIVNDFQKGDIAEGYSVSREKKESFPLTVTSAQKNPTAFYLCASSIDGWGNQPQHFGDGTRLSIL.